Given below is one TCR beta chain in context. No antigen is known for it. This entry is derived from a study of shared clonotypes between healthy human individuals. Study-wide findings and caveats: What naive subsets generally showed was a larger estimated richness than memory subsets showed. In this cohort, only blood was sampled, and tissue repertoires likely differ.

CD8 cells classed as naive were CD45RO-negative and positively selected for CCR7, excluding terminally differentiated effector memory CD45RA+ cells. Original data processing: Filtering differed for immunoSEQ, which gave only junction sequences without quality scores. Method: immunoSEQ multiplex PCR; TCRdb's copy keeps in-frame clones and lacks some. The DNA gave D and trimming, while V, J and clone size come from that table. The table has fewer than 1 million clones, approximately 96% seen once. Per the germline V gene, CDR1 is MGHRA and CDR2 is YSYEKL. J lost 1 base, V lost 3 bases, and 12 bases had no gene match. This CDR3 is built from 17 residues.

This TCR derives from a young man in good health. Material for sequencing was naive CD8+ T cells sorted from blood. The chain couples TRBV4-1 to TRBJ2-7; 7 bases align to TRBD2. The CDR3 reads CASSQLLAGGSSYEQYF. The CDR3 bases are TGCGCCAGCAGCCAGCTCCTGGCGGGCGGGAGTTCCTACGAGCAGTACTTC.